This T cell receptor beta chain was profiled in a study of regulatory T cells in long-lasting Graves disease. Germline-derived CDR1 and CDR2 are SEHNR and FQNEAQ (reference sequence). Trimming took off 1 base at V and 9 bases at J, with 19 bases between the two ends. CDR3 size: 17 residues. Arm-PCR with iRepertoire HTBI primers amplified the CDR3 regions for these TCR beta libraries. TCRdb re-analysed the multiplex PCR reads in MiXCR, keeping a single row per CDR3 protein. The sample has some 200,000 distinct CDR3 sequences, approximately 18% seen once; the top ten hold roughly 10%. Time point meaning: newly diagnosed GD, antithyroid drugs for less than 3 months. PBMC RNA served as the TCR library source. In its sample, this clonotype was seen many times. This same sample was also taken into another study, of T cells in Graves' hyperthyroidism and ophthalmopathy.

The specimen comprised peripheral blood mononuclear cells (PBMCs), sampled at new diagnosis, from a patient treated with antithyroid drugs. The TCR sequence derives from a young woman with Graves disease. The chain recombines TRBV7-9 with TRBJ1-6, with D perhaps TRBD1 (6 bases). The chain's CDR3 is CASSLVQGPSWGSPLHF. The CDR3 nucleotides are TGTGCCAGCAGCTTAGTACAGGGACCTTCATGGGGTTCACCCCTCCACTTT.